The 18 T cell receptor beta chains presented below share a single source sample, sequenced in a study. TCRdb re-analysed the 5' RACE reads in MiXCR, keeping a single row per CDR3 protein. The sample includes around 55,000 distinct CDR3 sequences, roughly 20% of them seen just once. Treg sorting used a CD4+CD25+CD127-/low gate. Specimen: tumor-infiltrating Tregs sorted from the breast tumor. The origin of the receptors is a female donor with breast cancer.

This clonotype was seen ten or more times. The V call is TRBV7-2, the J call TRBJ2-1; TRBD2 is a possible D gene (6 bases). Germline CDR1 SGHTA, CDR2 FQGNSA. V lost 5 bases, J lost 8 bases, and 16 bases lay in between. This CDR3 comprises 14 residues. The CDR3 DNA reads TGTGCCAGCAGCCCAACCGGGAGAATAGATGAGCAGTTCTTC. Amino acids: CASSPTGRIDEQFF.

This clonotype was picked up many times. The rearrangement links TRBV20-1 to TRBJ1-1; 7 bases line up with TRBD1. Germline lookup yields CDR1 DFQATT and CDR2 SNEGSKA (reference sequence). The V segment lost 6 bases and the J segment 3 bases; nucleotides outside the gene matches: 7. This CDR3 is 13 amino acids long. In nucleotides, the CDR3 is TGCAGTGCCCTACAGGGGCGCCACACTGAAGCTTTCTTT. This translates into CSALQGRHTEAFF.

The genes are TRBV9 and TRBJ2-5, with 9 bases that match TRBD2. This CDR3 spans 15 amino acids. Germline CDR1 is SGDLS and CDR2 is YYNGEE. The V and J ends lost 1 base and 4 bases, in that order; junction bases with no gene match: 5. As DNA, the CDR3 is TGTGCCAGCAGCGTATCTAGCGGGGAACGAGAGACCCAGTACTTC. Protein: CASSVSSGERETQYF.

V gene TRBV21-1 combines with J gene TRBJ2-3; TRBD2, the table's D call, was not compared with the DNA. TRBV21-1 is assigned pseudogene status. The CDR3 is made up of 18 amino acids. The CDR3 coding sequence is TGTGCCAGCAGCACCCGGACCGGGACTACAACACCTTTGGATACGCAGTATTTT. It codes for CASSTRTGTTTPLDTQYF.

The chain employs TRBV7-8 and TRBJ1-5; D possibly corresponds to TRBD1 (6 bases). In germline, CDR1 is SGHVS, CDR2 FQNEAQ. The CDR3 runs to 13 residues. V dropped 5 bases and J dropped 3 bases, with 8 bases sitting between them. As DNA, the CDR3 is TGTGCCAGCAGCCGACAGGACAATCAGCCCCAGCATTTT. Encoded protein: CASSRQDNQPQHF.

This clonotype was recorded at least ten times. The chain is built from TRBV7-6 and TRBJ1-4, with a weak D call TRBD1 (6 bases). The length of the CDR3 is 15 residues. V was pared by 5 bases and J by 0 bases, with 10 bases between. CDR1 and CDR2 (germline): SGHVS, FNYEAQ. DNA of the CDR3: TGTGCCAGCAGCAAGACAGGAACAACTAATGAAAAACTGTTTTTT. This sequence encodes CASSKTGTTNEKLFF. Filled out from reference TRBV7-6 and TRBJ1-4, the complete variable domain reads GAGVSQSPRYKVTKRGQDVALRCDPISGHVSLYWYRQALGQGPEFLTYFNYEAQQDKSGLPNDRFSAERPEGSISTLTIQRTEQRDSAMYRCASSKTGTTNEKLFFGSGTQLSVL.

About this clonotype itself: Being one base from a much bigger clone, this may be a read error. CDR3 sequence: CASSGSQAFGANVLTF. The DNA for the CDR3 is TGCGCCAGCAGCGGTAGCCAGGCGTTTGGGGCCAACGTCCTGACTTTC. V and J are TRBV5-1 and TRBJ2-6; D unresolved. Germline V gene data show CDR1 as SGHRS and CDR2 as YFSETQ. V was cut by 4 bases and J by 3 bases, with 14 bases left in between. CDR3 length: 16 amino acids.

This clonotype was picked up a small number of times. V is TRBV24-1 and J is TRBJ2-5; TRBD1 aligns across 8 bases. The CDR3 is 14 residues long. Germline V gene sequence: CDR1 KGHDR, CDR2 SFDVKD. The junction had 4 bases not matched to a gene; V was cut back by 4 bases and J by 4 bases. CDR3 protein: CATSEHTGGETQYF. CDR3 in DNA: TGTGCCACCAGTGAACATACAGGGGGAGAGACCCAGTACTTC.

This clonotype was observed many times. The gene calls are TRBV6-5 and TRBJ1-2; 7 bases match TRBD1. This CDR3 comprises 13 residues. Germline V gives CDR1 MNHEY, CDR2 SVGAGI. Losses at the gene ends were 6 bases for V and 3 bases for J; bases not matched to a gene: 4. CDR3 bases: TGTGCCAGCAGACTCGACAGGGACTATGGCTACACCTTC. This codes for CASRLDRDYGYTF.

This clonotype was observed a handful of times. For the CDR3, the DNA is TGCGCCAGCAGCCAAGAGTCTACCGTCTCTTACAATGAGCAGTTCTTC. Translating it yields CASSQESTVSYNEQFF. The chain joins TRBV4-3 to TRBJ2-1, with D unresolved. CDR1 LGHNA and CDR2 YSLEER come from the germline V gene. The CDR3 runs to 16 residues. Trimming took 0 bases from V and 4 from J, leaving 13 bases between them.

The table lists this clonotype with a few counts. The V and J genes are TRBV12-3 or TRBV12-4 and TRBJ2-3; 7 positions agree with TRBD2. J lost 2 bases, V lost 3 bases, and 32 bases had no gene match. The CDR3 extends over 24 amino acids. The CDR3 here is CASSFSLRLAASLTSPPHTDTQYF. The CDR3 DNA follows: TGTGCCAGCAGTTTTAGTCTGCGTCTAGCGGCTTCCCTGACCTCACCCCCACACACAGATACGCAGTATTTT.

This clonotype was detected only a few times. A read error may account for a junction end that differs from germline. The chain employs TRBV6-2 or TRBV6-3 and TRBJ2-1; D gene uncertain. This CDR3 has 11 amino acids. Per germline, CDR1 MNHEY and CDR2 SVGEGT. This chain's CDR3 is CASSYLAELFF. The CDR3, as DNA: TGTGCCAGTAGTTACCTGGCGGAATTGTTCTTC.

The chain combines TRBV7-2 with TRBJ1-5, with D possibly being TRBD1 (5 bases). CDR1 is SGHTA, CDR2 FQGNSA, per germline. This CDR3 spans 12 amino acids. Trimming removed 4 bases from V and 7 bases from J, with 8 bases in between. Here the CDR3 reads CASSSGRQPQHF. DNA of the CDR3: TGTGCCAGCAGCTCGGGACGCCAGCCCCAGCATTTT. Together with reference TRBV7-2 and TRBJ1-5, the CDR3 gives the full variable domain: GAGVSQSPSNKVTEKGKDVELRCDPISGHTALYWYRQSLGQGLEFLIYFQGNSAPDKSGLPSDRFSAERTGGSVSTLTIQRTQQEDSAVYLCASSSGRQPQHFGDGTRLSIL.

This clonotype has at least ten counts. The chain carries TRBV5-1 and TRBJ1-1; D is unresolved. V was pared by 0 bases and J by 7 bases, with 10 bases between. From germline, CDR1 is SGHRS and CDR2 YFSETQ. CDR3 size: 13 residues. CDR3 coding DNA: TGCGCCAGCAGCTTGGCTTCGGCAGTTGAAGCTTTCTTT. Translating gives CASSLASAVEAFF.

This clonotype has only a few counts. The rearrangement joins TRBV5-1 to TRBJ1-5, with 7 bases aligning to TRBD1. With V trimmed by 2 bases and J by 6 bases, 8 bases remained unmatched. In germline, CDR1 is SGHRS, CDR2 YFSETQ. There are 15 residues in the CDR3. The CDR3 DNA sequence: TGCGCCAGCAGCTTAACAGGGGATGGCGGTCAGCCCCAGCATTTT. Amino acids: CASSLTGDGGQPQHF.

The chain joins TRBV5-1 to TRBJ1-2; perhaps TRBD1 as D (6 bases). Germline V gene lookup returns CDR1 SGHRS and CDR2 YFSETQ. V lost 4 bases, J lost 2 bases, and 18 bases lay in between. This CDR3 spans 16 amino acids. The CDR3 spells CASSTSGTPANYGYTF. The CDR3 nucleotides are TGCGCCAGCAGCACCTCCGGGACACCCGCGAACTATGGCTACACCTTC.

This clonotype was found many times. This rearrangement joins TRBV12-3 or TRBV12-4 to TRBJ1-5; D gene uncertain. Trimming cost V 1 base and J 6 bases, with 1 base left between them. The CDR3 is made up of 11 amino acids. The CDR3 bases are TGTGCCAGCAGTTTAGGTCAGCCCCAGCATTTT. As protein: CASSLGQPQHF.

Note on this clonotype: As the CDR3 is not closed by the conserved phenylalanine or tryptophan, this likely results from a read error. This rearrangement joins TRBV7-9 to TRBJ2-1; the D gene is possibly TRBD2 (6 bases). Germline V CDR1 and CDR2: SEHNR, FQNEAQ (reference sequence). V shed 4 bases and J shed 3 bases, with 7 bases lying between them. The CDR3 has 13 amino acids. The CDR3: CASSSGSYNEQFV. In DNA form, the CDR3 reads TGTGCCAGCAGCTCCGGGAGCTACAATGAGCAGTTCGTC.